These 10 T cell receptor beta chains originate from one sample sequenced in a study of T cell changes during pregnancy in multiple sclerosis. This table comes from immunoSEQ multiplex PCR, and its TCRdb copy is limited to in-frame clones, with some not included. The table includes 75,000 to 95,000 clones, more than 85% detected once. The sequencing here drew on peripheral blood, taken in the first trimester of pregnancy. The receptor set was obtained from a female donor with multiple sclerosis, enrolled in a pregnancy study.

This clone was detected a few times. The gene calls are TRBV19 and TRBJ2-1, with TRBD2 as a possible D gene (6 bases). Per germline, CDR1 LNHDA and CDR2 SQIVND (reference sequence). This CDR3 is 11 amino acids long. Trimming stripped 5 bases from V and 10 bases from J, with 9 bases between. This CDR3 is CASSGDSEQFF. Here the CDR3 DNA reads TGTGCCAGTAGTGGGGACTCGGAGCAGTTCTTC.

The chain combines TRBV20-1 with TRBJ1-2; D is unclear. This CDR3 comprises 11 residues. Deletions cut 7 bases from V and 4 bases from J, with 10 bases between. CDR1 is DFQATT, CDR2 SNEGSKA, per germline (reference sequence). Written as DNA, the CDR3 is TGCAGTGGGTACAGCCGCTATGGCTACACCTTC. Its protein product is CSGYSRYGYTF.

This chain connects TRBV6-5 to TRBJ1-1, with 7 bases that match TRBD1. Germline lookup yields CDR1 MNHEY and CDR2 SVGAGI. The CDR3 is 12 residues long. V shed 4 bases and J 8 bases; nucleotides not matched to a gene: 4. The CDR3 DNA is TGTGCCAGCAGTTTCACGACAGGGGAAGCTTTCTTT. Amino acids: CASSFTTGEAFF.

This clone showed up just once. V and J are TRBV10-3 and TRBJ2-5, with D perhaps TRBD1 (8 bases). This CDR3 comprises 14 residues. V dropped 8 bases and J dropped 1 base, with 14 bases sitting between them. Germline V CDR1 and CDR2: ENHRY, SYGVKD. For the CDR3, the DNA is TGTGCCATCGGAAGCGGGACAGGCCAAGAGACCCAGTACTTC. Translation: CAIGSGTGQETQYF.

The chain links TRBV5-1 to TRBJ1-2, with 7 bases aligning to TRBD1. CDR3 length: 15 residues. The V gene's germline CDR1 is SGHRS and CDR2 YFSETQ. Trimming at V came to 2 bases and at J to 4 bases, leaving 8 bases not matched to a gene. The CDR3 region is CASSFNTGAGYGYTF. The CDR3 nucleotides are TGCGCCAGCAGCTTTAACACAGGGGCGGGCTATGGCTACACCTTC.

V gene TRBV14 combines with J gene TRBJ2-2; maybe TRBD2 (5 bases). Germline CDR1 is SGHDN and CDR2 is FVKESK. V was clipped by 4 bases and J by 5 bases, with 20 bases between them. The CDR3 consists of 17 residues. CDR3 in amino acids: CASSPGEGRLSTGELFF. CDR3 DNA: TGTGCCAGCAGCCCCGGAGAGGGAAGATTGAGTACCGGGGAGCTGTTTTTT. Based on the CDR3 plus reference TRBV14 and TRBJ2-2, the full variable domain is EAGVTQFPSHSVIEKGQTVTLRCDPISGHDNLYWYRRVMGKEIKFLLHFVKESKQDESGMPNNRFLAERTGGTYSTLKVQPAELEDSGVYFCASSPGEGRLSTGELFFGEGSRLTVL.

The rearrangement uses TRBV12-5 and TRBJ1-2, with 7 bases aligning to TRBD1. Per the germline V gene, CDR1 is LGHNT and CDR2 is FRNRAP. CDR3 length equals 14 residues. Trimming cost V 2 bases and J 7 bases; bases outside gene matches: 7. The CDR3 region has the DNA TGTGCTAGTGGTTTGCCCGGACAGGTAGCTGGCTACACCTTC. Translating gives CASGLPGQVAGYTF.

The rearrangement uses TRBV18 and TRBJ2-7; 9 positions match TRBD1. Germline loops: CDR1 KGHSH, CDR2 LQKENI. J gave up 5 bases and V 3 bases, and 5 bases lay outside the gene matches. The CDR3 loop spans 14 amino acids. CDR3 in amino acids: CASSPDRGIDEQYF. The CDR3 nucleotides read TGTGCCAGCTCACCCGACAGGGGGATTGACGAGCAGTACTTC. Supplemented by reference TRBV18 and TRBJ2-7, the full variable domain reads NAGVMQNPRHLVRRRGQEARLRCSPMKGHSHVYWYRQLPEEGLKFMVYLQKENIIDESGMPKERFSAEFPKEGPSILRIQQVVRGDSAAYFCASSPDRGIDEQYFGPGTRLTVT.

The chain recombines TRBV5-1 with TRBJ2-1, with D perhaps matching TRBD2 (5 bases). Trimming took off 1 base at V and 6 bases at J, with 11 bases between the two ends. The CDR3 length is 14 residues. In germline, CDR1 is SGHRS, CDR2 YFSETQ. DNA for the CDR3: TGCGCCAGCAGCTTGTCTGTGAGCGGCAATGAGCAGTTCTTC. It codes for CASSLSVSGNEQFF.

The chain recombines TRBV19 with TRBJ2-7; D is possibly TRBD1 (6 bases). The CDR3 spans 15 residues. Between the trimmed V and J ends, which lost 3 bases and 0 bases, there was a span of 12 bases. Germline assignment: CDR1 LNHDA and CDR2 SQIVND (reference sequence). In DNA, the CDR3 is TGTGCCAGTAGTATTAGTTGGGGGCCCTCCTACGAGCAGTACTTC. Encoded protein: CASSISWGPSYEQYF.